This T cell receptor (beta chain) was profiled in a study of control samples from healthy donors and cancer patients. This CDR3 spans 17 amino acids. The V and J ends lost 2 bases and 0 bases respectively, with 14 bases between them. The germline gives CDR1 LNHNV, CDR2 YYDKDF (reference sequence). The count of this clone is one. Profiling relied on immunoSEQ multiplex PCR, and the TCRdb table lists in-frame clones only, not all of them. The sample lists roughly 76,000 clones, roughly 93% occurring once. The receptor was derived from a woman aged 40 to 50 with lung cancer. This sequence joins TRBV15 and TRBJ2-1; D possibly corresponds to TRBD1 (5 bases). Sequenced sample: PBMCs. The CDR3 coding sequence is TGTGCCACCAGCAGACAAAGGGGTCGGAGCTCCTACAATGAGCAGTTCTTC. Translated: CATSRQRGRSSYNEQFF.